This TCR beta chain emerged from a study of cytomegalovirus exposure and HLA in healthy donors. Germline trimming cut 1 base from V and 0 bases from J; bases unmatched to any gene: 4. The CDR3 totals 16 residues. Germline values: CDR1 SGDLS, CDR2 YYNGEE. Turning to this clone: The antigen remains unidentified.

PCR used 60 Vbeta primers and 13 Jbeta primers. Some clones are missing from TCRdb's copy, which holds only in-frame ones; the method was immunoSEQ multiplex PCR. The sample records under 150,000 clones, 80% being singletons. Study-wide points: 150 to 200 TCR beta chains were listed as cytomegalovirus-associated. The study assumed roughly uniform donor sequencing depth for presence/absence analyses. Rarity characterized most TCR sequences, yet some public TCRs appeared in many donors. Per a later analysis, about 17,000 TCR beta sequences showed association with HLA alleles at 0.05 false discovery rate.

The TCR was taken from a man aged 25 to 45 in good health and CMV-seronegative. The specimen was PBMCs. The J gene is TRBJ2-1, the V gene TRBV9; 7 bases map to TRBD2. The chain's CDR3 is CASSVRRESSYNEQFF. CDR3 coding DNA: TGTGCCAGCAGCGTAAGGCGGGAGAGCTCCTACAATGAGCAGTTCTTC. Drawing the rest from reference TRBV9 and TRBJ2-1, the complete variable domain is DSGVTQTPKHLITATGQRVTLRCSPRSGDLSVYWYQQSLDQGLQFLIQYYNGEERAKGNILERFSAQQFPDLHSELNLSSLELGDSALYFCASSVRRESSYNEQFFGPGTRLTVL.